This T cell receptor (beta chain) was recovered during a study of blood T cell repertoires in COVID-19. From germline, CDR1 is KGHSH and CDR2 LQKENI. The CDR3 contains 15 residues. V shed 3 bases and J shed 2 bases, with 14 bases lying between them. As processed by the authors: Reference gene primer amplification gave nucleated cell count estimates. TCRdb keeps only in-frame clones here, not all; method: immunoSEQ multiplex PCR. For V, J and clone size, that table is used; D and trimming come from the DNA. The table shows approximately 150,000 clones, with about 87% occurring only once. V is TRBV18 and J is TRBJ2-7; maybe TRBD1 (5 bases). This clonotype originated in a man aged 45-60 years who had recovered from COVID-19. The material sequenced was peripheral blood. The CDR3 DNA is TGTGCCAGCTCACCCAGTACTGACAGACCCTACGAGCAGTACTTC. Translating gives CASSPSTDRPYEQYF.